This T cell receptor beta chain was recorded in a study of human T cells and chemical hapten exposure. The CDR3 is 12 residues long. Germline-derived CDR1 and CDR2 are SQVTM and ANQGSEA. Trimming removed 2 bases from V and 7 bases from J, with 9 bases in between. Time point: pre-sensitization, week 0. Treatment noted: therapeutic diphenylcyclopropenone sensitization with weekly scalp DPC. Findings and caveats of the study: Those TCRs sitting above 1 in 1000 frequency stayed the same with DPC sensitization.

This clonotype has more than one count but fewer than ten. Antigen unknown. TCRdb reanalysed the RACE reads using MiXCR and keeps one entry per CDR3 protein. Of roughly 100,000 distinct CDR3 sequences in the sample, 9% to 15% were seen once. The receptor was isolated from a woman aged 45 to 65 with alopecia areata. Some clones in this sample may be carry-over from other donors' samples. V and J are TRBV29-1 and TRBJ2-1, with D uncertain. This specimen consisted of whole blood, obtained in connection with sensitization to the hapten diphenylcyclopropenone (DPC). CDR3 DNA sequence: TGCAGCGTTGAAAATCTGGGGAATGAGCAGTTCTTC. It codes for CSVENLGNEQFF.